Below, one T cell receptor (beta chain) is given with its context. The specificity of this receptor is unknown. Per-base qualities were not stored, and no clone one base away is much larger. The data originate from a study of blood T cell repertoires in COVID-19 (dated by TCRdb to about 2020). Concerning the study at large: Samples covering the acute and convalescent phases of COVID-19 were provided by collaborators in the United States, Italy and Spain. Where available, HLA class I and class II types were taken from metadata supplied by the sample provider and were not determined by assay-based typing. Deeply sampled blood TCRbeta repertoires from subjects exposed to, actively infected with, or recovered from COVID-19 were included in the dataset. Samples came from the ongoing ImmuneRACE study (first 160 participants) plus 1,254 subjects from 6 global collaborators. The sample metadata nearly always contained a de-identified subject ID, COVID-19 status, age in years and sex. The prospective study material was composed of cDNA or gDNA derived from T cells, B-cell-depleted T cells, or PBMCs. The repertoires were released in a freely available public database meant as a resource for research on the immune response to SARS-CoV-2. The paper's findings and limits, for the study overall: The amount of clinical and demographic metadata varied by source and participant and was provided uncurated.

TCRbeta CDR3 regions were amplified from genomic DNA by means of the immunoSEQ Assay, a bias-controlled multiplex PCR. As for how the authors treated the data: Within the assay, amplification of reference gene primers was used to estimate how many nucleated cells each sample contained. Sequence reads were collapsed and filtered to measure the absolute abundance of every unique TCRbeta CDR3 rearrangement. For each sample, productive Simpson clonality was calculated by taking the square root of Simpson's diversity index across productive rearrangements. Sourced from immuneACCESS, this table was stored by TCRdb with only in-frame sequences that have V and J called. A share of the clones is absent; for the studies checked, an unresolved V gene accounts for under half, and the remainder has no known explanation. V and J calls and clone size come straight from that table; D and trimming were deduced from the DNA. This sample holds 310,000 or so clones; almost 90% were observed only once. Over 9% of the sample lies in the top ten.

One collaborating source in Seattle enrolled patients while the patients were actively infected and followed the patients over time throughout the course of disease. Whole blood was collected in K2EDTA tubes by collaborating institutions according to the institutions' own protocols. Collaborator samples were shipped for TCRbeta analysis as frozen whole blood, isolated PBMCs, or DNA extracted from either sample type. This receptor was taken from a young woman with COVID-19, enrolled during active disease. The sequenced sample was peripheral blood.

CDR3 protein: CASSLAGGGDEQFF. The nucleotide sequence is given as TGTGCCAGCAGTTTAGCGGGAGGGGGCGATGAGCAGTTCTTC. The V and J segments used are TRBV28 and TRBJ2-1; the junction holds 9 bases that match TRBD2. V is trimmed back by 2 bases and J by 8 bases, and the junction contains 4 bases that no gene match accounts for. The CDR3 spans 14 residues, from the cysteine through the phenylalanine. Only the CDR3 region is kept as DNA, spanning 42 bases read in frame from base 1. Taken from the germline V gene, the CDR1 and CDR2 loops are MDHEN and SYDVKM.